Listed here is a single T cell receptor (beta chain). Generated by immunoSEQ multiplex PCR, the TCRdb table keeps only in-frame clones and is missing some. The sample features around 150,000 clones, with about 2.2% in its top ten. V lost 5 bases, J lost 6 bases, and 6 bases stayed unmatched. This CDR3 is 13 amino acids long. Germline CDR1 and CDR2: SEHNR and FQNEAQ (reference sequence). The record originates from a study of T cell responses to AZD1222 COVID-19 vaccine. This chain uses TRBV7-9 with TRBJ1-1; 7 positions agree with TRBD1. This TCR was recovered from an adult in good health. The source material was peripheral blood. The DNA for the CDR3 is TGTGCCAGCAGCCCTACAGGGGACGCTGAAGCTTTCTTT. It encodes CASSPTGDAEAFF.